The clone carrying this TCR beta chain was recorded many times. TRAV- and TRBV-specific primers primed first-strand cDNA, covering alpha and beta chains. TCRs were put through approximately 21 PCR cycles of amplification with Phusion. A constant-region primer and the V-primer adapter served as the primer pair. TCRdb reprocessed the reads via MiXCR and lists one record per CDR3 protein. The sample lists tens of thousands of distinct CDR3 sequences, 8% to 10% occurring once. Time point meaning: before trial treatment. This sample stems from a study of low-dose radiotherapy and immunotherapy resistance in tumors. Study as a whole: Patients were given intravenous nivolumab 240 mg every two weeks plus ipilimumab 1 mg/kg every six weeks.

CDR1 and CDR2 (germline): ENHRY, SYGVKD. The CDR3 has 14 residues. V dropped 5 bases and J dropped 1 base, with 8 bases sitting between them. The rearrangement links TRBV10-3 to TRBJ2-2, with D hard to call. The sequences come from PBMCs, collected before treatment. The sequence came from a male donor with prostate cancer. The CDR3 region is CAISYSVNTGELFF. The CDR3, as DNA: TGTGCCATCAGTTATTCGGTGAACACCGGGGAGCTGTTTTTT.